This T cell receptor (beta chain) was recovered during a study of T cell repertoires in cytomegalovirus infection. Overall study context: Well-studied HLA-B-restricted epitopes and recently identified HLA-C-restricted epitopes of CMV were both used in the study. Through public TCR beta signatures, both CMV infection and matching HLA type were indicated.

TCRdb used MiXCR to reprocess the reads, holding one entry per CDR3 protein. The sample includes fewer than 1,000,000 distinct CDR3 sequences, 31% of them seen just once. Study conclusions and caveats: What dominated the ex vivo response were HLA-C-restricted CMV-specific TCR beta clonotypes.

The germline gives CDR1 SEHNR, CDR2 FQNEAQ (reference sequence). Trimming shortened V by 0 bases and J by 5 bases, and 8 bases separated the two germline ends. The length of the CDR3 is 14 residues. This clonotype was observed a handful of times. No antigen is known for it. This receptor was obtained from a human donor in good health (CMV status not recorded). Some clones in this sample may be carry-over from other donors' samples. The chain has TRBV7-9 and TRBJ1-5; D call uncertain. Sequences were derived from cultured CD8+ T cells from PBMCs, sampled from culture after CMV antigen stimulation. As DNA, the CDR3 is TGTGCCAGCAGCTTAGCGGGGTCCGATCAGCCCCAGCATTTT. As protein: CASSLAGSDQPQHF.